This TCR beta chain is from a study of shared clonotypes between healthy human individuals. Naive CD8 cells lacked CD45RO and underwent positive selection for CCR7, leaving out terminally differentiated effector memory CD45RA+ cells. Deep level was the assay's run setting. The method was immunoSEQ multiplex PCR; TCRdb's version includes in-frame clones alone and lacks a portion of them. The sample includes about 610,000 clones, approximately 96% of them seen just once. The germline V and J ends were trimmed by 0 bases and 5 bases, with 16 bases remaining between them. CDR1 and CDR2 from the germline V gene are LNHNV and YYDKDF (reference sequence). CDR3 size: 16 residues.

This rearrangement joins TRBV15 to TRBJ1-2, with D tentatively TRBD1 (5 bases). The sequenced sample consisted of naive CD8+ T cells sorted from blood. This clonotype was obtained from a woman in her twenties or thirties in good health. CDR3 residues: CATSRDSQGASYGYTF. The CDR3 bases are TGTGCCACCAGCAGAGATTCGCAGGGCGCCTCATATGGCTACACCTTC.